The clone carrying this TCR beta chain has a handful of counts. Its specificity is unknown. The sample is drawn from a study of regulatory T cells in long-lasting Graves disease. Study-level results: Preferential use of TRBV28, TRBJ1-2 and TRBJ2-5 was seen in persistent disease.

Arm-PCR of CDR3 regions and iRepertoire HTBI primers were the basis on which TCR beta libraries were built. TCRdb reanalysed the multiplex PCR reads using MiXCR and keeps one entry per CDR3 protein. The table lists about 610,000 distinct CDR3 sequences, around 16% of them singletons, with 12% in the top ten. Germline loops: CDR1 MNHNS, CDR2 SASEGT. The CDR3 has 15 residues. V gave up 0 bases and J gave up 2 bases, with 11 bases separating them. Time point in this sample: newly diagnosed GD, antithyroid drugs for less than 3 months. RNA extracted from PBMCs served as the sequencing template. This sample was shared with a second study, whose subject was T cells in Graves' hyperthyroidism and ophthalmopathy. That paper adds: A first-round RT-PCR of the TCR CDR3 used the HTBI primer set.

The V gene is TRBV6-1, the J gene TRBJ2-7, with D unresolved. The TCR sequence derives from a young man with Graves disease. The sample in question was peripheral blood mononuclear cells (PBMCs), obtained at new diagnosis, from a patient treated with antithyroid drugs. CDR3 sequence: CASSEASIGAYEQYF. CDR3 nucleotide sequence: TGTGCCAGCAGTGAAGCGTCCATTGGGGCCTACGAGCAGTACTTC.